These T cell receptor beta chains were read from a single sample in a study of tumor-infiltrating lymphocytes in primary liver carcinoma. Each CDR3 protein is one row after TCRdb ran MiXCR on the multiplex PCR reads. The data contain some 200,000 distinct CDR3 sequences, about 61% of them singletons. What was sequenced was peripheral blood. The receptors originated from a woman aged 55 to 70 with primary liver carcinoma and hepatitis B virus infection. Each CDR3 is given with its conserved first and last residue. The D gene is left open where the match is weak. Not all rows give a size; the values are once, few, many and, for expanded clones, a class.

V gene	J gene	D gene	clone size	CDR3 DNA	CDR3 protein
TRBV6-6	TRBJ1-2	TRBD1	-	TGTGCCAGCGGTTCTCGGACAGGGTCTAACTATGGCTACACCTTC	CASGSRTGSNYGYTF
TRBV12-3/TRBV12-4	TRBJ2-1	TRBD1	few	TGTGCCAGCAGCACCGGGACAGGGGGTTACGTGTTCTTC	CASSTGTGGYVFF
TRBV11-2	TRBJ2-7	TRBD2	-	TGTGCCAGTTCGGGACTAGCGACCTACAAGCAGTACTTC	CASSGLATYKQYF
TRBV4-2	TRBJ1-5	-	many	TGTGCCAGCAGCCAAGATTTGGCGGGTAATCAGCCCCAGCATTTT	CASSQDLAGNQPQHF
TRBV11-2	TRBJ2-7	-	-	TGTGCCAGCAGCTTAGAGCGTGCCGGACCCTACGAGCAGTACTTC	CASSLERAGPYEQYF
TRBV5-4	TRBJ2-3	TRBD2	few	TGTGCCAGCAGCTTGAGACTAGCAGCTAGCACAGATACGCAGTATTTT	CASSLRLAASTDTQYF
TRBV5-5	TRBJ1-5	-	many	TGTGCCAGCAGCTTGGGGCCCCGGGGGTCAAATCAGCCCCAGCATTTT	CASSLGPRGSNQPQHF
TRBV11-2	TRBJ2-7	-	-	TGTGCCAGCAGCTCGACAAGGGGATCCCAGGAGCAGTACTTC	CASSSTRGSQEQYF
TRBV2	TRBJ2-2	TRBD2	-	TGTGCCAGCAGAGGGCCCGGACTAGCGGGAGGGAGTGGCACCGGGGAGCTGTTTTTT	CASRGPGLAGGSGTGELFF
TRBV5-4	TRBJ1-3	-	-	TGTGCCAGCAGCTTGAAAGGCCCCGTCTCTGGAAACACCATATATTTT	CASSLKGPVSGNTIYF
TRBV5-1	TRBJ2-1	-	few	TGCGCCAGCAGGTTACAGGCGGAAAATGAGCAGTTCTTC	CASRLQAENEQFF
TRBV29-1	TRBJ2-5	-	-	TGTAGCGTGAACAAGCAAGAGACCCAGTACTTC	CSVNKQETQYF
TRBV11-2	TRBJ2-3	-	-	TGTGCCAGCAGCTTAGCGATGGGGGCCTCAGATACGCGGTTTTTT	CASSLAMGASDTRFF
TRBV11-2	TRBJ2-1	-	once	TGTGCCAGCAGCTTAGGTGGTGTTTACAATGAGCAGTTCTTC	CASSLGGVYNEQFF
TRBV4-2	TRBJ2-5	TRBD2	many	TGTGCCAGCAGCCAAGATTTAGGACTAGCGGGACAAGAGACCCAGTACTTC	CASSQDLGLAGQETQYF
TRBV30	TRBJ2-7	TRBD1	-	TGTGCCGGCCGGGACAGAGATCCCTACGAGCAGTACTTC	CAGRDRDPYEQYF
TRBV10-1	TRBJ2-1	-	once	TGCGCCAGCAGACGGGACCAAAGCTCCTACGATGAGCAGTTCTTC	CASRRDQSSYDEQFF
TRBV11-2	TRBJ2-1	TRBD2	-	TGTGCCAGCAGCTTACGGGGTTCTAGCGGAAGCAACAATGAGCAGCTCTTC	CASSLRGSSGSNNEQLF
TRBV12-5	TRBJ2-1	TRBD1	-	TGTGCTAGTGGTTCAGGACAGGGGTTCAATGAGGAGTTCTTC	CASGSGQGFNEEFF
TRBV11-3	TRBJ2-2	-	many	TGTGCCAGCAGCCCGCCAGTTACCCACACCGGGGAGCTGTTTTTT	CASSPPVTHTGELFF
TRBV11-2	TRBJ2-1	-	-	TGTGCCAGAAGCTTAGGGATAGACAATGAGCAGTTCTTC	CARSLGIDNEQFF
TRBV5-5	TRBJ1-1	-	many	TGTGCCAGCGGGGAGGAGGGGGACACTGAAGCTTTCTTT	CASGEEGDTEAFF
TRBV11-2	TRBJ2-3	TRBD2	-	TGTGCCAGCGGCTTTCTAGCGGGGGATCAAACAGATACGCAGTATTTT	CASGFLAGDQTDTQYF
TRBV12-3/TRBV12-4	TRBJ2-7	TRBD1	-	TGTACCAGCAGTATGGGTGTGGGGACAGACTCCTACGAGCAGTACTTC	CTSSMGVGTDSYEQYF
TRBV11-2	TRBJ2-3	-	-	TGTGCCAGCAACTCCCAGGGCTTTAACACAGATACGCAATATTTT	CASNSQGFNTDTQYF
TRBV5-6	TRBJ2-3	-	few	TGTGCCAGCAGCTTGGCCTCGGGGGAGCAAGATACGCAGTATTTT	CASSLASGEQDTQYF
TRBV20-1	TRBJ2-7	TRBD2	-	TGCAGTGCTAGGGGACTAGCGGGGGGCTACGAGCAGTACTTC	CSARGLAGGYEQYF
TRBV11-2	TRBJ2-7	-	-	TGTGCCAGCAGCCCCACAGGGCGCGAGCACTACTTC	CASSPTGREHYF
TRBV7-9	TRBJ1-3	-	-	TGTGCCAGCAGCTTGGAATCCGGGACTCCCCGGAGCACCATATATTTT	CASSLESGTPRSTIYF
TRBV12-3/TRBV12-4	TRBJ1-2	TRBD1	many	TGTGCCAGCAGTTTTGGACAGGGGGTACAGATCAACTATGGCTACACCTTC	CASSFGQGVQINYGYTF
TRBV11-3	TRBJ2-1	-	-	TGTGCCAGCAGCTTAGGAGCGGAAGCGACGATTGAGCTGTTCTTC	CASSLGAEATIELFF
TRBV11-2	TRBJ2-7	-	-	TGTGCCAGCAGCCCTACTAAGTTCTACGAGCAGTACTTC	CASSPTKFYEQYF
TRBV29-1	TRBJ2-5	-	-	TGCAGCGTTCCCCCTGATAGGAGAGGGCAAGAGACCCAGTACTTC	CSVPPDRRGQETQYF
TRBV11-1	TRBJ2-7	-	-	TGTGCCAGCAGCCCTTCTATCAACTACGAGCAGTACTTC	CASSPSINYEQYF
TRBV11-1	TRBJ2-5	-	many	TGTGCCAGCAGCTCTGAGGAGACCCAGTACTTC	CASSSEETQYF
TRBV5-5	TRBJ2-7	TRBD2	-	TGTGCCAGTAGCTCGACGACTAGCACCCAAAGCGGGCAGTACTTC	CASSSTTSTQSGQYF
TRBV6-5	TRBJ2-3	-	many	TGTGCCAGCAGTTACGGGCAGTACACAGATACGCAGTATTTT	CASSYGQYTDTQYF
TRBV11-3	TRBJ2-1	-	-	TGTGTCAGCAGCCCCGGGACGGGGACTTGTGAGCAGTTCTTC	CVSSPGTGTCEQFF
TRBV11-1	TRBJ2-7	-	-	TGTGCCAGCAGTCCCCGGGACCGCTTAGACGAGCAGTACTTC	CASSPRDRLDEQYF
TRBV10-3	TRBJ2-7	TRBD2	-	TGTGCCATCAGTGAGTGGGGACTAGCGGGAGAGAACGAGCAGTACTTC	CAISEWGLAGENEQYF
TRBV5-4	TRBJ2-1	-	-	TGTGCCCGCAGCCGAGATGGCTATGAGCAGTTCTTC	CARSRDGYEQFF
TRBV29-1	TRBJ1-5	-	few	TGCAGCGCCGGAAGGGGAGCGAATCAGCCCCAGCATTTT	CSAGRGANQPQHF
TRBV10-3	TRBJ2-3	TRBD2	-	TGTGCCATCGCGGGGGGGAGACTACAGCAAGATACGCAGTATTTT	CAIAGGRLQQDTQYF
TRBV7-9	TRBJ2-1	-	few	TGTGCCAGCAGCCCTACCGGCAGTGAGCAGTTCTTC	CASSPTGSEQFF
TRBV11-3	TRBJ2-2	TRBD1	-	TGTGCCAGCAGCCAGGGGGTTAGCAACACCGGGGAGCTATCTTTT	CASSQGVSNTGELSF
TRBV11-2	TRBJ2-3	TRBD2	-	TGTGCCAGCAGCCTGGGAACTAGCGGGACCGGCACAGATACGCAGTATTTT	CASSLGTSGTGTDTQYF
TRBV28	TRBJ1-1	-	-	TGTGCCAGCAGTACCGCGTACACTGAAGCTTTCTTT	CASSTAYTEAFF
TRBV7-8	TRBJ2-1	-	many	TGTGCCAGCAGCTTACTGGGGGGCACGTACAATGAGCAGTTCTTC	CASSLLGGTYNEQFF
TRBV5-8	TRBJ2-7	-	-	TGTGCCAGCAGCAGGGGCGGGCCGTCCTACGAGCAGTACTTC	CASSRGGPSYEQYF
TRBV29-1	TRBJ1-1	-	few	TGCAGCGTTGGTGGAGGATGGGGTATGAACACTGAAGCTTTCTTT	CSVGGGWGMNTEAFF